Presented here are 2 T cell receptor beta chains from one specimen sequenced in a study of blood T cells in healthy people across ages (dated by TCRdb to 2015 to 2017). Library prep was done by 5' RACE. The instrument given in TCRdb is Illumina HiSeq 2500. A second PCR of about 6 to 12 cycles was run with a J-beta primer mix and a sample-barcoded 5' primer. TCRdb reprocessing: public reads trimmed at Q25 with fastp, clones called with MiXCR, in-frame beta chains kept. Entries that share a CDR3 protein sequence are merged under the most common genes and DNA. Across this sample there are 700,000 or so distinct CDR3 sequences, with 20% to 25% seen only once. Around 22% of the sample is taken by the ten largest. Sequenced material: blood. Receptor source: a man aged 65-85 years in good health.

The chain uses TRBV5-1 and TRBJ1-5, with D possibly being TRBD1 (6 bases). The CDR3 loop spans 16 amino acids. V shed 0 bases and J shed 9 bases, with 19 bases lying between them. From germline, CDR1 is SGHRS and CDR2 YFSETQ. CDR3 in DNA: TGCGCCAGCAGCTTGGGTTCAGACAGGTGGGGATGGCCCCAGCATTTT. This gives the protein CASSLGSDRWGWPQHF.

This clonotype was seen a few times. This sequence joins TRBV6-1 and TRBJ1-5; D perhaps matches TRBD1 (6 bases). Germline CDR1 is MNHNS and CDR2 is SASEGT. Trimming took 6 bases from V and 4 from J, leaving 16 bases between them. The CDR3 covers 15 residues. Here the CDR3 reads CASSRDTTRNQPQHF. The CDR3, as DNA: TGTGCCAGCAGCCGGGACACGACAAGGAATCAGCCCCAGCATTTT.